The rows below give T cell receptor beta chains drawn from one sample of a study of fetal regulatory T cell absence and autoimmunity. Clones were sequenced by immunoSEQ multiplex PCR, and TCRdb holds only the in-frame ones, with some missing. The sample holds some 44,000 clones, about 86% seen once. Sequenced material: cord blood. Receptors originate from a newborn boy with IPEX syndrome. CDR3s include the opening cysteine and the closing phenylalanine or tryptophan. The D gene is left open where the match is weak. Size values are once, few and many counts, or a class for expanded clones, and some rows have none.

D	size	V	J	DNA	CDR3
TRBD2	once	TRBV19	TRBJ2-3	TGTGCCAGTAGTATAGGCGGGGGGACAGATACGCAGTATTTT	CASSIGGGTDTQYF
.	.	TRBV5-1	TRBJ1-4	TGCGCCAGCAGCTCGGGACTCCGCGGGGAAAAACTGTTTTTT	CASSSGLRGEKLFF
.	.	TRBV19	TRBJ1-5	TGTGCCAGTAATATCCAGGGGACTCAGCCCCAGCATTTT	CASNIQGTQPQHF
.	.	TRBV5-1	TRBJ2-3	TGCGCCAGCAGCTTCGTGGGCCCCACAGATACGCAGTATTTT	CASSFVGPTDTQYF
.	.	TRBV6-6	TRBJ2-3	TGTGCCAGCAGTTACTTGGCCGGGCCTCGCACAGATACGCAGTATTTT	CASSYLAGPRTDTQYF
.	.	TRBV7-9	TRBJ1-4	TGTGCCAGCAGCTTATTTGGGGGGACGGGCAATGAAAAACTGTTTTTT	CASSLFGGTGNEKLFF
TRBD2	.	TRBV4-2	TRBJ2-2	TGTGCCAGCAGCCAAGATGAAGGACTAGCGGGAGGGATAGACGGGGAGCTGTTTTTT	CASSQDEGLAGGIDGELFF
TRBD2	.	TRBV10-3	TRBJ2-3	TGTGCCATCAGGGGACTAGCGGGCGATTATAGCACAGATACGCAGTATTTT	CAIRGLAGDYSTDTQYF
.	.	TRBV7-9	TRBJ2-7	TGTGCCAGCAGCTTAGGAGGAGGGGGCTTGAGCTCCTACGAGCAGTACTTC	CASSLGGGGLSSYEQYF
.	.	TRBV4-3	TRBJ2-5	TGCGCCAGCAGCCAAGATATTATACTGCAAGAGACCCAGTACTTC	CASSQDIILQETQYF
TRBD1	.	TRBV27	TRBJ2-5	TGTGCCTCATCAGTCCGGACAGGGGGCCTGGAGACCCAGTACTTC	CASSVRTGGLETQYF
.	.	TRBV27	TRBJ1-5	TGTGCCAGCAGTTCGGGGAGCAATCAGCCCCAGCATTTT	CASSSGSNQPQHF
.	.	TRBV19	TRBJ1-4	TGTGCCAGTAGCTCAATTTCCAGACGGGACGGACGACCTAATGAAAAACTGTTTTTT	CASSSISRRDGRPNEKLFF
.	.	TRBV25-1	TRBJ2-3	TGTGCCAGCAGAGGGCGGGGGCCCACAGATACGCAGTATTTT	CASRGRGPTDTQYF
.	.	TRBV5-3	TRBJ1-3	TGTGCCAGAAGCTTCCTAGGCGTTTACTCTGGAAACACCATATATTTT	CARSFLGVYSGNTIYF
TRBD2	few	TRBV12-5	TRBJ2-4	TGTGCTAGTGGTTTGGTAAGTTCGGGGAGGGACATTCAGTACTTC	CASGLVSSGRDIQYF
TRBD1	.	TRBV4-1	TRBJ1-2	TGCGCCAGCAGCCAAGGGGGGACAGGGGTCTATGGCTACACCTTC	CASSQGGTGVYGYTF
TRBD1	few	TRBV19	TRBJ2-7	TGTGCCAGTAGTCCCCGGGACAGCTCCTACGAGCAGTACTTC	CASSPRDSSYEQYF
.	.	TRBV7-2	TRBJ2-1	TGTGCCAGCAGCTTAGAACCGTACGACAATGAGCAGTTCTTC	CASSLEPYDNEQFF
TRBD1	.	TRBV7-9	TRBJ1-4	TGTGCCAGCAGCCAAACGGGACAGGGTGGAGAAAAACTGTTTTTT	CASSQTGQGGEKLFF
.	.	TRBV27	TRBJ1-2	TGTGCCAGCAGTTTCAACCCCGACCTCTATGGCTACACCTTC	CASSFNPDLYGYTF
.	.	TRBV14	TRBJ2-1	TGTGCCAGCAGCCAAGAACTTGGCAATGAGCAGTTCTTC	CASSQELGNEQFF
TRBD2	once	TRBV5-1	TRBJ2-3	TGCGCCAGCAGCCGGACTAGCGGGCGTGGCTATACGCAGTATTTT	CASSRTSGRGYTQYF
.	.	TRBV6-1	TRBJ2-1	TGTGCCAGCAGTTCCTTCTACAATGAGCAGTTCTTC	CASSSFYNEQFF
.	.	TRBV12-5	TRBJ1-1	TGTGCTAGTGGTTTGTATCCCAGGGGGAACACTGAAGCTTTCTTT	CASGLYPRGNTEAFF
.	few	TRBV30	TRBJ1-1	TGTGCCTGGAGTTTGGCACCCAACACTGAAGCTTTCTTT	CAWSLAPNTEAFF
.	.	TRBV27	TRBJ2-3	TGTGCCAGCAGTTTAGGGTATTTGGATACGCAGTATTTT	CASSLGYLDTQYF
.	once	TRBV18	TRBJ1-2	TGTGCCAGCTCACCCCTCCCCACAAACTATGGCTACACCTTC	CASSPLPTNYGYTF
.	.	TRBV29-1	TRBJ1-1	TGCAGCGTTGAAGAGGGGAGGGGGGGCACTGAAGCTTTCTTT	CSVEEGRGGTEAFF
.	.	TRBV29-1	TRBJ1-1	TGCAGCGTTCGAAGGGTAGGGGGTGACGCTGAAGCTTTCTTT	CSVRRVGGDAEAFF
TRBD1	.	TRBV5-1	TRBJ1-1	TGCGCCAGCAGCCCCGGGGACAGGGGGGTGAACACTGAAGCTTTCTTT	CASSPGDRGVNTEAFF
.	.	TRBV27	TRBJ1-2	TGTGCCAGCAGTTTGAGGGGAGGGACCATGGATAACTATGGCTACACCTTC	CASSLRGGTMDNYGYTF
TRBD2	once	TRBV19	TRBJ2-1	TGTGCCAGTAGTAAGACTAGCGGGAGTTACAATGAGCAGTTCTTC	CASSKTSGSYNEQFF
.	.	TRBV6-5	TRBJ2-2	TGTGCCAGCAGGACCAGACTAGTAAACACCGGGGAGCTGTTTTTT	CASRTRLVNTGELFF
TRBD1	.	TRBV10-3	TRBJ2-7	TGTGCCACTGGGCAGACAGGGGGCTACGAGCAGTACTTC	CATGQTGGYEQYF
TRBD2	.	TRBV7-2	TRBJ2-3	TGTGCCAGCAGCTCCCTCCTTATACGGGGGGGTACAGATACGCAGTATTTT	CASSSLLIRGGTDTQYF
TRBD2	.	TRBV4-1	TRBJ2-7	TGCGCCAGCAGCCAACGACCCGGGACTAGCGCTAGCTCCTACGAGCAGTACTTC	CASSQRPGTSASSYEQYF
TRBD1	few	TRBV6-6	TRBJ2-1	TGTGCCAGCACCCTAAGGTCAGGGGGCGATGAGCAGTTCTTC	CASTLRSGGDEQFF
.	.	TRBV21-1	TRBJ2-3	TGTGCCAGCAGGTATATAACATACAATAGCACAGATACGCAGTATTTT	CASRYITYNSTDTQYF
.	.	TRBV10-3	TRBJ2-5	TGTGCCATCAGTTCCCAAGAGACCCAGTACTTC	CAISSQETQYF
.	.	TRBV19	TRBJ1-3	TGTGCCACACAAAGGGAGGCAGGCTCTGGAAACACCATATATTTT	CATQREAGSGNTIYF
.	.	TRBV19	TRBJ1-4	TGTGCCAGTAGTATCTATGTTGGGTTAGGGGAAAAACTGTTTTTT	CASSIYVGLGEKLFF
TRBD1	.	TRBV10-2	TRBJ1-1	TGCGCCAGCAGTGACCCAGGGGGAGAACCTGAAGCTTTCTTT	CASSDPGGEPEAFF
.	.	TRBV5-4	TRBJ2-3	TGTGCCTCAGAGGGGCTAGGGGCAGATACGCAGTATTTT	CASEGLGADTQYF
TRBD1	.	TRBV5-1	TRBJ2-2	TGCGCCAGCAGCAACGGACAGGGGGCGGGCCGGGAGCTGTTTTTT	CASSNGQGAGRELFF
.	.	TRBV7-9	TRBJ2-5	TGTGCCAGCAGCTTAGGGGGGGAAGAGACCCAGTACTTC	CASSLGGEETQYF
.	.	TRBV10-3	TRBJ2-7	TGTGCCATCAGTGACGGCAGGGGGGGAAGCTCCTACGAGCAGTACTTC	CAISDGRGGSSYEQYF
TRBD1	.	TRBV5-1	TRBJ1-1	TGCGCCAGCAGCTCGGACAGGTTAAACACTGAAGCTTTCTTT	CASSSDRLNTEAFF
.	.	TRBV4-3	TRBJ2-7	TGCGCCAGCAGCCAAGACGGCGGCTACGAGCAGTACTTC	CASSQDGGYEQYF